The clone carrying this TCR beta chain appeared once. This entry is derived from a study of blood T cell repertoires in COVID-19. Study background: The United States, Italy and Spain were the sources of the acute and convalescent COVID-19 samples. The cDNA or gDNA used as material had been derived from T cells, B-cell-depleted T cells, or PBMCs.

Germline V gene data show CDR1 as LNHNV and CDR2 as YYDKDF (reference sequence). This CDR3 is built from 17 residues. Germline trimming cut 2 bases from V and 4 bases from J; bases unmatched to any gene: 10. In the original workflow: Nucleated cell counts were estimated from reference gene primer amplification. Data came from immunoSEQ multiplex PCR; TCRdb stores just in-frame clones and leaves some out. For V, J and clone size, that table is used; D and trimming come from the DNA. This table holds around 160,000 clones, roughly 79% found once. V is TRBV15 and J is TRBJ2-1; 8 bases align to TRBD2. Source material: peripheral blood. The sequence was obtained from a human donor with acute or convalescent COVID-19. The donor label of this sample is uncertain. CDR3 coding DNA: TGTGCCACCAGCAGACCCCTGGCGGGGGGTGAATACAATGAGCAGTTCTTC. This codes for CATSRPLAGGEYNEQFF.